This entry lists 7 T cell receptor beta chains sequenced from one sample in a study of post-analysis software for immune sequencing data. No antigen has been identified for these receptors. The TCR beta cDNA libraries carried unique molecular identifiers. Via MiXCR, TCRdb re-called the PCR reads, giving one row per CDR3 protein. This table has around 440,000 distinct CDR3 sequences, around 40% appearing once. Study-level results: When patients were compared with controls, a handful of TRBV segments were more frequent, TRBV5-6, TRBV5-1 and TRBV20-1 among them.

Sample: blood. These receptors originate from a girl between 5 and 17 years old with multiple sclerosis.

This clonotype was counted a few times. CDR3 nucleotides: TGTGCCATCAGTGAACAGATCAGCTCCTACAATGAGCAGTTCTTC. It yields the protein CAISEQISSYNEQFF. The rearrangement joins TRBV10-3 to TRBJ2-1; D unclear. The ends were cut back, 3 bases at V and 0 bases at J, with 9 bases in the middle. This CDR3 has 15 residues. From germline, CDR1 is ENHRY and CDR2 SYGVKD.

The chain uses TRBV15 and TRBJ2-7; D gene unclear. V shed 4 bases and J shed 3 bases, with 22 bases lying between them. The CDR3 is made up of 17 amino acids. The germline V gene encodes CDR1 LNHNV and CDR2 YYDKDF (reference sequence). CDR3 region: CATSTPRTLRGDYEQYF. CDR3 bases: TGTGCCACCAGCACTCCTCGCACCCTTCGTGGGGACTACGAGCAGTACTTC.

The rearrangement uses TRBV5-1 and TRBJ1-4, with 9 bases aligning to TRBD1. Unmatched junction bases numbered 4, after V lost 4 bases and J lost 6 bases. CDR3 length equals 14 residues. Germline V gives CDR1 SGHRS, CDR2 YFSETQ. The chain's CDR3 is CASSQGQGYEKLFF. In DNA, the CDR3 is TGCGCCAGCAGCCAGGGACAGGGCTATGAAAAACTGTTTTTT. The full variable domain, completed using reference TRBV5-1 and TRBJ1-4, is KAGVTQTPRYLIKTRGQQVTLSCSPISGHRSVSWYQQTPGQGLQFLFEYFSETQRNKGNFPGRFSGRQFSNSRSEMNVSTLELGDSALYLCASSQGQGYEKLFFGSGTQLSVL.

Here the CDR3 DNA reads TGCAGTGCTAGGGCCTTCTTTAGCACAGATACGCAGTATTTT. Its translation is CSARAFFSTDTQYF. This chain joins TRBV20-1 and TRBJ2-3; D not resolved. The CDR3 is made up of 14 amino acids. Trimming removed 3 bases at V and 0 bases at J, with 10 bases between. CDR1 and CDR2 from the germline V gene are DFQATT and SNEGSKA (reference sequence).

The chain combines TRBV7-9 with TRBJ2-3; the match to TRBD2 covers 8 bases. Germline lookup yields CDR1 SEHNR and CDR2 FQNEAQ (reference sequence). The CDR3 sequence is 16 residues long. The junction had 9 bases not matched to a gene; V was cut back by 5 bases and J by 2 bases. CDR3 sequence: CASSLRLATFTDTQYF. The DNA for the CDR3 is TGTGCCAGCAGCCTCAGACTAGCGACCTTCACAGATACGCAGTATTTT. Combining the CDR3 with reference TRBV7-9 and TRBJ2-3 gives the whole variable domain DTGVSQNPRHKITKRGQNVTFRCDPISEHNRLYWYRQTLGQGPEFLTYFQNEAQLEKSRLLSDRFSAERPKGSFSTLEIQRTEQGDSAMYLCASSLRLATFTDTQYFGPGTRLTVL.

This clonotype was counted a few times. The genes are TRBV4-2 and TRBJ2-7, with D possibly being TRBD1 or TRBD2 (5 bases each). This CDR3 comprises 15 residues. CDR1 LGHNA and CDR2 YNFKEQ come from the germline V gene. Trimming cost V 7 bases and J 3 bases, with 19 bases left between them. This CDR3 reads CASTSGPDGNYEQYF. For the CDR3, the DNA is TGTGCCAGCACCTCAGGGCCAGACGGGAACTACGAGCAGTACTTC.

The chain has TRBV5-6 and TRBJ2-3; 10 bases align to TRBD2. CDR3 length equals 17 residues. With 0 bases clipped from V and 6 bases from J, the junction kept 10 bases outside the gene matches. Germline CDR1 is SGHDT and CDR2 is YYEEEE. The chain's CDR3 is CASSLALAGVSGDTQYF. The CDR3 region has the DNA TGTGCCAGCAGCTTGGCGCTAGCGGGAGTGTCTGGTGATACGCAGTATTTT.